The 21 T cell receptor beta chains given below trace back to one sample, sequenced in a study of blood T cell repertoires in COVID-19. The assay was immunoSEQ multiplex PCR, and TCRdb's table has in-frame clones only and misses some. Seen here are about 290,000 clones, about 90% observed once, and the top ten hold 8.5% to 14%. Sequencing was carried out using peripheral blood. These receptors were collected from a woman between 25 and 40 years old with COVID-19, enrolled during active disease.

The rearrangement uses TRBV28 and TRBJ2-1; perhaps TRBD1 as D (6 bases). V lost 3 bases to trimming and J lost 6 bases, with 15 bases between them. CDR1 and CDR2 (germline): MDHEN, SYDVKM. CDR3 length: 15 amino acids. The CDR3 nucleotides are TGTGCCAGCAGTTTGCTGGGGGACACCTTCAATGAGCAGTTCTTC. Protein: CASSLLGDTFNEQFF.

In DNA form, the CDR3 reads TGTGCCAGCAGTTACTCGGTCAGGGTCGGAAACACCATATATTTT. Its protein product is CASSYSVRVGNTIYF. V is TRBV6-5 and J is TRBJ1-3; D is perhaps TRBD1 (5 bases). The CDR3 runs to 15 residues. The V and J ends lost 0 bases and 4 bases respectively, with 10 bases between them. Per the germline V gene, CDR1 is MNHEY and CDR2 is SVGAGI.

The chain joins TRBV21-1 to TRBJ2-3; the table's TRBD2 call for D was not verified on the DNA. TRBV21-1 is tagged as a pseudogene. The CDR3 contains 13 residues. As DNA, the CDR3 is TGTGCCAGCACCCCTTTGGGGGGGGATACGCAGTATTTT. It encodes CASTPLGGDTQYF.

The table lists this clone with a few counts. The chain uses TRBV5-8 and TRBJ1-4, with TRBD1 matching 8 bases. V shed 0 bases and J 8 bases; nucleotides not matched to a gene: 6. CDR1 is SGHTS and CDR2 is YDEGEE in the germline V gene. The CDR3 sequence is 15 residues long. CDR3 DNA: TGTGCCAGCAGCTTGGATGACAGGGGTTTGGAAAAACTGTTTTTT. Residues: CASSLDDRGLEKLFF. Using reference TRBV5-8 and TRBJ1-4 for the parts outside the CDR3, the full variable domain is EAGVTQSPTHLIKTRGQQATLRCSPISGHTSVYWYQQALGLGLQFLLWYDEGEERNRGNFPPRFSGRQFPNYSSELNVNALELEDSALYLCASSLDDRGLEKLFFGSGTQLSVL.

The chain uses TRBV5-8 and TRBJ1-5; 7 nucleotides line up with TRBD1. The germline gives CDR1 SGHTS, CDR2 YDEGEE. V was pared by 6 bases and J by 4 bases, with 4 bases of the junction left unmatched. This CDR3 contains 13 residues. In nucleotides, the CDR3 is TGTGCCAGCATCCGGGACAGTAATCAGCCCCAGCATTTT. Its protein product is CASIRDSNQPQHF. The whole variable domain, filled in from reference TRBV5-8 and TRBJ1-5, reads EAGVTQSPTHLIKTRGQQATLRCSPISGHTSVYWYQQALGLGLQFLLWYDEGEERNRGNFPPRFSGRQFPNYSSELNVNALELEDSALYLCASIRDSNQPQHFGDGTRLSIL.

This clone was picked up a small number of times. V is TRBV5-1 and J is TRBJ1-1; D remains unclear. The germline V and J ends were trimmed by 4 bases and 3 bases, with 19 bases remaining between them. Germline V gene lookup returns CDR1 SGHRS and CDR2 YFSETQ. The CDR3 has 16 residues. In nucleotides, the CDR3 is TGCGCCAGCAGCGGGATGGAGGAGGGCGTAGACACTGAAGCTTTCTTT. It yields the protein CASSGMEEGVDTEAFF.

This clone was detected once. Other nucleotide sequences from this sample produce the same CDR3. The rearrangement joins TRBV12-5 to TRBJ2-3; no clear D. Germline V gene sequence: CDR1 LGHNT, CDR2 FRNRAP. The CDR3 is 13 amino acids. The V gene lost 0 bases and the J gene lost 6 bases, with 7 bases spanning the gap. The CDR3 spells CASGLVNSDTQYF. Here the CDR3 DNA reads TGTGCTAGTGGTTTGGTTAATAGCGATACGCAGTATTTT.

V gene TRBV19 combines with J gene TRBJ2-7, with TRBD1 matching 7 bases. With 3 bases clipped from V and 2 bases from J, the junction kept 4 bases outside the gene matches. The CDR3 length is 14 residues. Germline V CDR1 and CDR2: LNHDA, SQIVND (reference sequence). CDR3 loop: CASSMNRGPYEQYF. The CDR3 region has the DNA TGTGCCAGTAGTATGAACAGGGGACCCTACGAGCAGTACTTC.

The chain employs TRBV7-9 and TRBJ1-2, with TRBD1 as a possible D gene (6 bases). The V gene lost 4 bases and the J gene lost 6 bases, with 15 bases spanning the gap. The CDR3 is 14 amino acids. The germline CDR1 and CDR2 sequences are SEHNR and FQNEAQ (reference sequence). The CDR3 DNA reads TGTGCCAGCAGCTCGGGACACGCTGGGAATGGCTACACCTTC. This encodes CASSSGHAGNGYTF. The full variable domain, with the rest looked up from reference TRBV7-9 and TRBJ1-2, is DTGVSQNPRHKITKRGQNVTFRCDPISEHNRLYWYRQTLGQGPEFLTYFQNEAQLEKSRLLSDRFSAERPKGSFSTLEIQRTEQGDSAMYLCASSSGHAGNGYTFGSGTRLTVV.

The rearrangement uses TRBV6-2 or TRBV6-3 and TRBJ2-3, with 7 bases lining up with TRBD2. This CDR3 spans 15 amino acids. Per germline, CDR1 MNHEY and CDR2 SVGEGT. V shed 5 bases and J 6 bases; nucleotides not matched to a gene: 11. The CDR3 coding sequence is TGTGCCAGCAGTCCCCCGCGGGGGTGGGGCGATACGCAGTATTTT. Translated: CASSPPRGWGDTQYF.

The chain's CDR3 is CASSPTGLLGDGYTF. CDR3 nucleotides: TGTGCCAGCAGCCCGACAGGGCTTCTAGGTGATGGCTACACCTTC. The V gene is TRBV14, the J gene TRBJ1-2, with 7 bases identical to TRBD1. V lost 4 bases, J lost 6 bases, and 11 bases stayed unmatched. Germline CDR1 and CDR2: SGHDN and FVKESK. CDR3 length: 15 amino acids. The variable domain in full, with the rest retrieved from reference TRBV14 and TRBJ1-2, is EAGVTQFPSHSVIEKGQTVTLRCDPISGHDNLYWYRRVMGKEIKFLLHFVKESKQDESGMPNNRFLAERTGGTYSTLKVQPAELEDSGVYFCASSPTGLLGDGYTFGSGTRLTVV.

A few counts support this clone. The chain links TRBV6-6 to TRBJ1-2; 7 bases map to TRBD1. The germline gives CDR1 MNHNY, CDR2 SVGAGI (reference sequence). With 7 bases clipped from V and 4 bases from J, the junction kept 15 bases outside the gene matches. CDR3 length equals 16 residues. CDR3 sequence: CASTHETYPGGYGYTF. The DNA for the CDR3 is TGTGCCAGCACCCACGAGACCTACCCAGGGGGCTATGGCTACACCTTC.

The chain combines TRBV3-1 (or the pseudogene TRBV3-2) with TRBJ2-2; TRBD2 might be the D (6 bases). The CDR3 length is 18 residues. Germline-derived CDR1 and CDR2 are LGHDT and YNNKEL (reference sequence). The germline V and J ends were trimmed by 0 bases and 4 bases, with 18 bases remaining between them. The CDR3, as DNA: TGTGCCAGCAGCCAAGAGGCCTGGGGGGACGGCGGCACCGGGGAGCTGTTTTTT. Its translation is CASSQEAWGDGGTGELFF.

This chain uses TRBV19 with TRBJ1-2, with 11 bases aligning to TRBD1. The germline V gene has CDR1 LNHDA and CDR2 SQIVND (reference sequence). The CDR3 loop spans 14 amino acids. J was trimmed by 2 bases and V by 11 bases; bases with no gene match: 7. The CDR3 reads CAARTGGQNYGYTF. CDR3 nucleotides: TGTGCCGCCAGGACAGGGGGCCAAAACTATGGCTACACCTTC.

The chain carries TRBV9 and TRBJ1-2, with a possible D match to TRBD1 (5 bases). Germline CDR1 reads SGDLS; CDR2 reads YYNGEE. V dropped 0 bases and J dropped 4 bases, with 16 bases sitting between them. This CDR3 is 16 amino acids long. The CDR3 loop reads CASSVAVAGYGYGYTF. CDR3 DNA: TGTGCCAGCAGCGTAGCTGTAGCAGGGTATGGCTATGGCTACACCTTC.

The chain employs TRBV7-9 and TRBJ2-5; TRBD2 might be the D (5 bases). The V gene's germline CDR1 is SEHNR and CDR2 FQNEAQ (reference sequence). There are 15 residues in the CDR3. Trimming removed 5 bases at V and 5 bases at J, with 18 bases between. CDR3 protein: CASSPPRTPGETQYF. In nucleotides, the CDR3 is TGTGCCAGCAGCCCGCCGAGGACGCCGGGGGAGACCCAGTACTTC.

V gene TRBV28 combines with J gene TRBJ2-7; D remains unclear. The CDR3 totals 15 residues. CDR1 is MDHEN and CDR2 is SYDVKM in the germline V gene. The V end was cut by 5 bases, the J end by 0 bases, with 14 bases between. DNA of the CDR3: TGTGCCAGCAGTCCTCATACTATAAGCTCCTACGAGCAGTACTTC. This codes for CASSPHTISSYEQYF.

The genes are TRBV28 and TRBJ2-7; 8 nucleotides match TRBD2. J gave up 2 bases and V 4 bases, and 4 bases lay outside the gene matches. The V gene's germline CDR1 is MDHEN and CDR2 SYDVKM. The CDR3 covers 14 residues. This chain's CDR3 is CASSSSGHTYEQYF. The CDR3 nucleotides are TGTGCCAGCAGTTCTAGCGGGCACACCTACGAGCAGTACTTC.

The chain links TRBV10-3 to TRBJ2-7; 9 bases match TRBD1. CDR3 size: 12 residues. Germline V gives CDR1 ENHRY, CDR2 SYGVKD. V lost 6 bases, J lost 6 bases, and 3 bases stayed unmatched. The DNA for the CDR3 is TGTGCCATCAGCGGGACAGGGTCCGAGCAGTACTTC. It is translated as CAISGTGSEQYF.

Written as DNA, the CDR3 is TGTGCCAGCCGGAACTATGGCTACACCTTC. Translation gives CASRNYGYTF. J is TRBJ1-2 and V is TRBV5-8, with D uncertain. The CDR3 extends over 10 amino acids. Germline loops: CDR1 SGHTS, CDR2 YDEGEE. Trimming took off 7 bases at V and 2 bases at J, with 3 bases between the two ends.

This chain uses TRBV7-9 with TRBJ2-1; D uncertain. CDR1 SEHNR and CDR2 FQNEAQ come from the germline V gene (reference sequence). V was shortened by 5 bases and J by 9 bases, with 14 bases between the two germline ends. The CDR3 totals 13 residues. CDR3 amino acids: CASSPFVRFEQFF. CDR3 DNA sequence: TGTGCCAGCAGCCCCTTCGTGCGGTTTGAGCAGTTCTTC.